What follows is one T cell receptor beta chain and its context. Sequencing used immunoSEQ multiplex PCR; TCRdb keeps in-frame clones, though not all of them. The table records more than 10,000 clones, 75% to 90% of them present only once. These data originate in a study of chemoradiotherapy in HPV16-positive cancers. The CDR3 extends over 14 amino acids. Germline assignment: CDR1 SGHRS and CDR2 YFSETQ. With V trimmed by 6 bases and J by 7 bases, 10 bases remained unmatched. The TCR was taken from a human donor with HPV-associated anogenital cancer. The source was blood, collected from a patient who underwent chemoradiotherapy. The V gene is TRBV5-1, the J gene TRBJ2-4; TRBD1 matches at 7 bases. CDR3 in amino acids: CASKQGNGANIQYF. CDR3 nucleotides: TGCGCCAGCAAACAGGGGAATGGTGCGAACATTCAGTACTTC.